This T cell receptor beta chain emerged from a study of neurological immune-mediated disorders. TCRdb independently ran MiXCR on the 5' RACE reads; one entry per CDR3 protein. The sample holds approximately 77,000 distinct CDR3 sequences, approximately 10% seen once. This clonotype has at least ten counts. Sequenced material: PBMCs. The sequence was obtained from a man aged 50 to 60 in good health.

CDR3 in DNA: TGTGCCAGCAGCTTACCTAGCGGGAGTATGACAGATACGCAGTATTTT. Translated: CASSLPSGSMTDTQYF. This rearrangement joins TRBV7-9 to TRBJ2-3; 10 bases match TRBD2. The germline V gene encodes CDR1 SEHNR and CDR2 FQNEAQ (reference sequence). The CDR3 is 16 residues long. V lost 2 bases to trimming and J lost 3 bases; unmatched junction nucleotides: 5.